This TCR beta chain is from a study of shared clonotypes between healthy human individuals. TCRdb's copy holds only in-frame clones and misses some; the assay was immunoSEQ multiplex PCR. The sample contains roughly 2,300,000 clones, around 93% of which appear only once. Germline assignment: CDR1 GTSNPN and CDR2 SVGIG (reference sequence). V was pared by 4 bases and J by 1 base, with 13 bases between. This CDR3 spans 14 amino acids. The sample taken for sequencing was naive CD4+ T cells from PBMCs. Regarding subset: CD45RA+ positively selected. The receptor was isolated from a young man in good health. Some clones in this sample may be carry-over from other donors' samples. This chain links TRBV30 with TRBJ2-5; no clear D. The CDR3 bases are TGTGCCTGGAACCTTTTAAGCTTCCAAGAGACCCAGTACTTC. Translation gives CAWNLLSFQETQYF.